These T cell receptor beta chains were read from a single sample in a study of T-cell reconstitution after alpha-beta-depleted transplantation in children. TCRdb re-called the PCR reads with MiXCR, one entry per CDR3 protein. The top ten clones hold 36% of a sample with 530,000 or so distinct CDR3 sequences, roughly 30% of them seen once. Sequenced material: PBMCs, taken before TCRalphabeta/CD19-depleted stem cell transplant. These receptors were obtained from a boy younger than two with Wiskott-Aldrich syndrome, due to receive a stem cell transplant. Each CDR3 is given with its conserved first and last residue. Fields, in order: D gene, V gene, clone size, J gene, CDR3 DNA, CDR3 protein. D genes are given only for firm matches. Only some rows state a clone size, as once, few, many or a class for expanded clones.

TRBD1	TRBV2	-	TRBJ1-5	TGTGCCAGCAGAAGACAGGGGCGCAATAGCAATCAGCCCCAGCATTTT	CASRRQGRNSNQPQHF
-	TRBV29-1	-	TRBJ2-3	TGCAGCGTTGATGGCAGGCAGAGCCCTTTCACAGATACGCAGTATTTT	CSVDGRQSPFTDTQYF
-	TRBV5-1	-	TRBJ2-2	TGCGCCAGCAGCATAACAGGGAACGGGGAGCTGTTTTTT	CASSITGNGELFF
-	TRBV5-1	-	TRBJ1-1	TGCGCCAGCAGCGGAGGGGCCAAAGAGAACACTGAAGCTTTCTTT	CASSGGAKENTEAFF
-	TRBV11-2	few	TRBJ2-7	TGTGCCAGCAGCTTAGATCGGAGGGTGTACGAGCAGTACTTC	CASSLDRRVYEQYF
TRBD1	TRBV12-3/TRBV12-4	-	TRBJ1-3	TGTGCCAGCAACTCTAGGACAGGGGACGCTGGAAACACCATATATTTT	CASNSRTGDAGNTIYF
TRBD2	TRBV15	-	TRBJ2-3	TGTGCCACCAGCAGAGACGGATGGGGTAGCGGGAGGGCCTCAGATACGCAGTATTTT	CATSRDGWGSGRASDTQYF
TRBD1	TRBV20-1	-	TRBJ2-6	TGCAGTGCTAAGGACAGGGGAAAATCTGGGGCCAACGTCCTGACTTTC	CSAKDRGKSGANVLTF
-	TRBV5-1	-	TRBJ1-1	TGCGCCAGCAGCTCGCAACTTACAACGAACACTGAAGCTTTCTTT	CASSSQLTTNTEAFF
-	TRBV3-1	few	TRBJ2-1	TGTGCCAGCAGCCAACCCAACTCCTACAATGAGCAGTTCTTC	CASSQPNSYNEQFF
TRBD2	TRBV20-1	few	TRBJ2-1	TGCAGTGCTGGAAGCGGGAGGGCCACTGAGCAGTTCTTC	CSAGSGRATEQFF
TRBD2	TRBV30	-	TRBJ2-7	TGTGCCTGGAGTGTAGGCCTAGCGGTATCCTACGAGCAGTACTTC	CAWSVGLAVSYEQYF
-	TRBV7-2	-	TRBJ2-1	TGTGCCAGCGGACTCCCCGGGACTCCTAATGAGCAGTTCTTC	CASGLPGTPNEQFF
-	TRBV5-5	few	TRBJ2-5	TGTGCCAGCAGCTTGGGAGACAGGGACTGGGAGACCCAGTACTTC	CASSLGDRDWETQYF
TRBD2	TRBV2	-	TRBJ2-4	TGTGCCAGCAGTACTATTAGCGGGAGGGCCCAGGAGAATAAAAACATTCAGTACTTC	CASSTISGRAQENKNIQYF
-	TRBV6-6	few	TRBJ1-5	TGTGCCAGCAGTACGGGCCAGCCCCAGCATTTT	CASSTGQPQHF
-	TRBV19	-	TRBJ1-5	TGTGCCAGTAGTGCGGACCATGATAGCAATCAGCCCCAGCATTTT	CASSADHDSNQPQHF
-	TRBV5-1	-	TRBJ2-5	TGCGCCAGCAGCTTGGGGTCGCGGGCCCTCCAAGAGACCCAGTACTTC	CASSLGSRALQETQYF
TRBD2	TRBV20-1	-	TRBJ2-1	TGCAGTGCTAGAGGAGGCGGGAGTAGGGATGAGCAGTTCTTC	CSARGGGSRDEQFF
-	TRBV10-3	-	TRBJ1-2	TGTGCCATCAGTGAATTATCGGGACTTGCTAACTATGGCTACACCTTC	CAISELSGLANYGYTF
-	TRBV20-1	-	TRBJ1-1	TGCAGTGCCAACGTAGTCCCTGAAGCTTTCTTT	CSANVVPEAFF
-	TRBV4-2	few	TRBJ1-5	TGTGCCAGCAGCCAAGATAGGGGGCAGCCCCAGCATTTT	CASSQDRGQPQHF
-	TRBV5-1	many	TRBJ2-3	TGCGCCAGCAGCTTGGACGGTGCTAGCACAGATACGCAGTATTTT	CASSLDGASTDTQYF
-	TRBV29-1	few	TRBJ2-3	TGCAGCGTTGAAGTGTCGGGCACAGATACGCAGTATTTT	CSVEVSGTDTQYF
TRBD2	TRBV7-2	-	TRBJ2-1	TGTGCCAGCAGCTTAACCCGGGGTAGCGGGAGAAATGAGCAGTTCTTC	CASSLTRGSGRNEQFF
-	TRBV14	few	TRBJ1-1	TGTGCCAGCAGCCAAGATAGGGTGTTGGCAGGGCTGAACACTGAAGCTTTCTTT	CASSQDRVLAGLNTEAFF